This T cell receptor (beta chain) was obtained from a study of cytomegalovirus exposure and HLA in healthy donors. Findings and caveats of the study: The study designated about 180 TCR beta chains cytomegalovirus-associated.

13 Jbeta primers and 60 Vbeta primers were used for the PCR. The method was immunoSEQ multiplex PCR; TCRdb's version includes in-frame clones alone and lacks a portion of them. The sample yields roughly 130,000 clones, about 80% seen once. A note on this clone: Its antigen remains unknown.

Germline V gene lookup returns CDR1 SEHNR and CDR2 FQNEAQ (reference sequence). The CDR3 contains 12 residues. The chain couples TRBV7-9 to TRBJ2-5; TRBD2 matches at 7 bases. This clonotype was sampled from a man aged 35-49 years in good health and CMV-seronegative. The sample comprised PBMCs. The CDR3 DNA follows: TGTGTCTTGGGGGGGTCCGGAGAGACCCAGTACTTC. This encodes CVLGGSGETQYF.